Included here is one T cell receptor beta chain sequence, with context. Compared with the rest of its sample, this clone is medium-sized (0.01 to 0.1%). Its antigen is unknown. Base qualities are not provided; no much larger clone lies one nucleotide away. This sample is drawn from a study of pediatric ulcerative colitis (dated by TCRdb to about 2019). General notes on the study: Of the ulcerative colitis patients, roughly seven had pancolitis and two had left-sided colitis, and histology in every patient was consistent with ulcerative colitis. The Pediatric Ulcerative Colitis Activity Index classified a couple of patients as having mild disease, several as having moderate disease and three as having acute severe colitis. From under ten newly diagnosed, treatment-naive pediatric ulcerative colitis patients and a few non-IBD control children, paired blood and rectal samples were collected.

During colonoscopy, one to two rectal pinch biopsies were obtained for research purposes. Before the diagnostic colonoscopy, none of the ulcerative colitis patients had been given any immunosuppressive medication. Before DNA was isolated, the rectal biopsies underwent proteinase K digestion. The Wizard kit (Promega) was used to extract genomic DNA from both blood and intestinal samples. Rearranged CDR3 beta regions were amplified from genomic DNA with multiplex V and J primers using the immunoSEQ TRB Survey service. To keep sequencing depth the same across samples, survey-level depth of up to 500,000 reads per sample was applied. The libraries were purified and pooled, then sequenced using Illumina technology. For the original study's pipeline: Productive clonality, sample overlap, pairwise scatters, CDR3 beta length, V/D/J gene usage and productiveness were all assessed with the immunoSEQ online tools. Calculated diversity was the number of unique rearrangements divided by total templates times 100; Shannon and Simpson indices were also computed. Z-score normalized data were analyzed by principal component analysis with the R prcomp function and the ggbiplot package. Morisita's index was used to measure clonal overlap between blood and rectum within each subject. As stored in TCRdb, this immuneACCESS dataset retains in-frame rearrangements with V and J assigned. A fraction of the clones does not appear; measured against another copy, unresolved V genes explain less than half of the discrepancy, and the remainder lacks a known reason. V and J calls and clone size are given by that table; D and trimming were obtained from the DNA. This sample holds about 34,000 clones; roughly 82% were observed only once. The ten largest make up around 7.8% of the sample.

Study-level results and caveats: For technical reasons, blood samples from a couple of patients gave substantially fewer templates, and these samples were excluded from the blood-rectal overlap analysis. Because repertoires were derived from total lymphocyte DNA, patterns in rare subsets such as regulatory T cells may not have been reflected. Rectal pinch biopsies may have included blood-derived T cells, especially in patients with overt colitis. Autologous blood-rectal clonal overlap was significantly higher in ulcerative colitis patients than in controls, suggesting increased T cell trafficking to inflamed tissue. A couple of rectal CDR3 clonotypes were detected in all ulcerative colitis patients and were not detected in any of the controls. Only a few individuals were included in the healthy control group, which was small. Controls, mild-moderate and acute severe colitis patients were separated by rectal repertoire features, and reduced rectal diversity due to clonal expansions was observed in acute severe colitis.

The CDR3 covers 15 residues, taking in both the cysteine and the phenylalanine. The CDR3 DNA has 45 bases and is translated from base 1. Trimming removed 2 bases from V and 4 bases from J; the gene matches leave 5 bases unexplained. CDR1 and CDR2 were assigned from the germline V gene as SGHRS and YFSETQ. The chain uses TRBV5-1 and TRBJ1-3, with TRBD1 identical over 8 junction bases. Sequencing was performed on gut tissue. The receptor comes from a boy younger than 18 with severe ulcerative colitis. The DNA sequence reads TGCGCCAGCAGCTTAAGCACAGGGGGAGGAAACACCATATATTTT. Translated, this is CASSLSTGGGNTIYF.